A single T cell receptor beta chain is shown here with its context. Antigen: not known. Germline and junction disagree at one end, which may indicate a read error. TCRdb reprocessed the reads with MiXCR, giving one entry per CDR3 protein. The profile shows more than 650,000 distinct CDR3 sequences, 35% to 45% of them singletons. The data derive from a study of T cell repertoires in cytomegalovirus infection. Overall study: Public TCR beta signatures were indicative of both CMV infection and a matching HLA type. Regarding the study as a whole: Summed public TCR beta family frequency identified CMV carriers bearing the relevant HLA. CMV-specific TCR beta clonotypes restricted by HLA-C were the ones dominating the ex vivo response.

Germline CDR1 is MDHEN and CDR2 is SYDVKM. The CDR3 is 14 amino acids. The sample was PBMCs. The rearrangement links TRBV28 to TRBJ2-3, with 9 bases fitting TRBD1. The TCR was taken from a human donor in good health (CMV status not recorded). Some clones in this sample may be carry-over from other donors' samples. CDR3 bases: TGTGCCAGCAGTCTGGGGACAGGGTCAGATACGAAGTATTTT. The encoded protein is CASSLGTGSDTKYF.